The 2 T cell receptor beta chains presented below share a single source sample, sequenced in a study of blood T cell repertoires in COVID-19. Sequenced by immunoSEQ multiplex PCR; TCRdb stores in-frame clones only, minus some. The data contain about 140,000 clones, 79% of them seen just once; the ten biggest clones take up about 3.6%. Sequencing was performed on peripheral blood. The receptor source for this set is a man aged 60 to 69 with acute or convalescent COVID-19.

The chain couples TRBV28 to TRBJ1-4; no reliable D call. V dropped 1 base and J dropped 4 bases, with 16 bases sitting between them. Per germline, CDR1 MDHEN and CDR2 SYDVKM. The length of the CDR3 is 17 residues. The CDR3 region has the DNA TGTGCCAGCAGTTTATACGGGCGGGCCAGCTTTAATGAAAAACTGTTTTTT. This gives the protein CASSLYGRASFNEKLFF.

This clone was picked up a small number of times. The CDR3 coding sequence is TGTGCCAGCAGCGTAGACTCGGGGAACACTGAAGCTTTCTTT. Translated: CASSVDSGNTEAFF. The chain combines TRBV9 with TRBJ1-1; no firm D call. CDR1 and CDR2 from the germline V gene are SGDLS and YYNGEE. The CDR3 loop spans 14 amino acids. Trimming shortened V by 0 bases and J by 1 base, and 7 bases separated the two germline ends.